The subject of this entry is one T cell receptor (beta chain). This entry belongs to a study of blood T cell repertoires in COVID-19. Study overall: Acute and convalescent COVID-19 specimens originated in the United States, Italy and Spain.

In the authors' workflow: Researchers report that nucleated cell counts were estimated from reference gene primer amplification. Assay used: immunoSEQ multiplex PCR; TCRdb lists only in-frame clones, some missing. V and J calls and clone size are as listed in that table; D and trimming were resolved from the DNA. Among about 150,000 clones listed, 88% were seen once. V shed 6 bases and J shed 5 bases, with 13 bases lying between them. Germline lookup yields CDR1 SNHLY and CDR2 FYNNEI. The CDR3 has 13 amino acids. The TCR was taken from a woman in her 70s with acute or convalescent COVID-19. The gene calls are TRBV2 and TRBJ1-1; D gene uncertain. The sequenced material came from peripheral blood. The CDR3 coding sequence is TGTGCCAGCAGATCGCGCATCCTTACTGAAGCTTTCTTT. This gives the protein CASRSRILTEAFF.